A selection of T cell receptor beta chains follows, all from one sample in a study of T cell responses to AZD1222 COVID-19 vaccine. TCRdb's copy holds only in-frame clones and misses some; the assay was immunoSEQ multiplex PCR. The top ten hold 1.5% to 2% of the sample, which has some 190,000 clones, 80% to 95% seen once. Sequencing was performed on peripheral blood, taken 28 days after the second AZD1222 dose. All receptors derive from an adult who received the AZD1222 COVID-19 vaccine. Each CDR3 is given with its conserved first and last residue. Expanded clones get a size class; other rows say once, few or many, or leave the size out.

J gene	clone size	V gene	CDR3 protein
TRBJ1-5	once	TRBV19	CASSPLFGGAQPQHF
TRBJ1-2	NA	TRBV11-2	CASSSNRQGHGYTF
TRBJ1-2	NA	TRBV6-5	CARHGQGQPEGYTF
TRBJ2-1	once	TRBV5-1	CASSTGQGNLVDEQFF
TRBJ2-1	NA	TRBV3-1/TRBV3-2	CASSLNRGNEQFF
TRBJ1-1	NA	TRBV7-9	CASSLGTANTEAFF
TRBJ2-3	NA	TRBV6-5	CASKILAGVDTQYF
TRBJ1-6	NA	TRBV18	CASSRLTGAYNSPLHF
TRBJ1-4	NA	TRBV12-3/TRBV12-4	CASRIGEKLFF
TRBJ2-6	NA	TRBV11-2	CASSYRTGANVLTF
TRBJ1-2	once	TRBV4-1	CASSQAPSRGYGYTF
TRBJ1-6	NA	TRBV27	CASSPQMGLNSPLHF
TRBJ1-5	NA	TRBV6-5	CASSYGGIGNQPQHF
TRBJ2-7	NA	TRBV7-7	CASSTGQGNEQYF
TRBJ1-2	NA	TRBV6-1	CASRHADRVYGYTF
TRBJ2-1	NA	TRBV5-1	CASSPTSGSYNEQFF
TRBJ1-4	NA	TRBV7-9	CASSLVGGKEKLFF
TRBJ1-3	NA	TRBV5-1	CASSPQDFSGNTIYF
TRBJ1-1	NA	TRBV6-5	CASSSPGTPEAFF
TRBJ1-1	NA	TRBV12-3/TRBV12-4	CASSKTGNTEAFF
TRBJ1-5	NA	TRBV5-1	CASLHPTGTGAQPQHF
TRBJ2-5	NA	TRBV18	CASSRLATKETQYF
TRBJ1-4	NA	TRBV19	CASSMGGTANEKLFF
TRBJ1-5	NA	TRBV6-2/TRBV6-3	CASSYSRGNQPQHF
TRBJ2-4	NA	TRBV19	CASSIRTSGGLAKNIQYF
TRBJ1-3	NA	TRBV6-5	CASSFTGSGNTIYF
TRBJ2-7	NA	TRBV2	CASSDWSFSYEQYF
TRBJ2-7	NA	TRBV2	CASSGLAGGTGMDEQYF
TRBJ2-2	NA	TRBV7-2	CASRSPETGELFF
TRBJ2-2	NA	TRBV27	CASSLRGGLNTGELFF
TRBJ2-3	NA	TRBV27	CASSLTGLAGGRLTDTQYF
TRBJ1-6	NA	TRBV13	CASTRQGRINSPLHF
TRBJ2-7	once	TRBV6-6	CASRDPGTGISYEQYF
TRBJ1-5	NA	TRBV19	CASSIGLGAGVGQPQHF
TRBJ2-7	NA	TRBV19	CASGPSGLTSGRYEQYF
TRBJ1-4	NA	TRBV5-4	CASSLRAGVNEKLFF
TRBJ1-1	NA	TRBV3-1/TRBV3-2	CASSQVRISRGNTEAFF
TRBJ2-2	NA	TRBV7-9	CASPGLRAYTGELFF
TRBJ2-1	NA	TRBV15	CATSSGTSGYNELFF
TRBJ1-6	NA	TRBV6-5	CASSFGTGDSPLHF
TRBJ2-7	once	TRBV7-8	CASSFRTGWEQYF
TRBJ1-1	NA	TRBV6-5	CASRPRGAGNLEAFF
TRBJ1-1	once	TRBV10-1	CASSESRGNTEAFF
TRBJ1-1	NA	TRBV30	CAWNLQLNTEAFF
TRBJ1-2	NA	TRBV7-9	CASSLEPGGYTF
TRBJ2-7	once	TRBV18	CASSTSGRAYEQYF
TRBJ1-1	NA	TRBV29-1	CSVVGGRANTEAFF
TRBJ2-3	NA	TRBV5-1	CASSLASGSDTQYF
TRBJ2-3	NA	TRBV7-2	CASSSPGLAGGGDTQYF